This TCR beta chain appears in the sequencing data of a study of PD-L1 blockade in urothelial cancer. Time point of the sample: peripheral blood 6 weeks after treatment start. Repertoires were generated with immunoSEQ multiplex PCR, while TCRdb's copy carries only in-frame clones and drops some. The sample records tens of thousands of clones, roughly 90% being singletons. The source was PBMCs, collected around atezolizumab (anti-PD-L1) treatment. The sequence was obtained from a man in his fifties or sixties with urothelial cancer.

The CDR3 coding sequence is TGTGCCAGCAGTAGCCCGGGACAGGGGTTTGAGGGAGCTTTCTTT. This sequence encodes CASSSPGQGFEGAFF. This chain uses TRBV5-6 with TRBJ1-1, with 10 bases that match TRBD1. The germline CDR1 and CDR2 sequences are SGHDT and YYEEEE. J gave up 10 bases and V 5 bases, and 14 bases lay outside the gene matches. The CDR3 totals 15 residues.